This T cell receptor (beta chain) was documented in a study of blood T cells in healthy people across ages. Of note for this clonotype: Its antigen is as yet unknown.

Combining a sample-barcoded 5' primer with a J-beta primer mix, a second PCR ran for 7 to 11 cycles. TCRdb processed the 5' RACE reads anew with MiXCR; each CDR3 protein has one entry. Of some 1,800,000 distinct CDR3 sequences listed, roughly two fifths are singletons. Study-level results: Strong correlation existed between TCR beta diversity and naive T cell percentage.

Sequenced sample: blood. The receptor's source is a human donor in good health.

CDR3 loop: CASSPQHKTLYQETQYF. CDR3 coding DNA: TGTGCCAGCAGCCCCCAACATAAGACCTTGTACCAAGAGACCCAGTACTTC. The chain employs TRBV7-9 and TRBJ2-5, with D unclear. The CDR3 totals 17 residues. Germline V CDR1 and CDR2: SEHNR, FQNEAQ (reference sequence). Trimming removed 5 bases from V and 0 bases from J, with 19 bases in between.